Presented here are 11 T cell receptor beta chains from one specimen sequenced in a study of shared clonotypes between healthy human individuals. This table comes from immunoSEQ multiplex PCR, and its TCRdb copy is limited to in-frame clones, with some not included. There are some 2.1 million clones in the sample; roughly 95% occur only once, and 0.13% lies in the top ten. Sample: naive CD4+ T cells sorted from blood. Subset reported: CD45RA+ positively selected. Every receptor here comes from a man younger than 35 in good health.

V and J are TRBV7-9 and TRBJ2-7, with 9 bases lining up with TRBD2. Unmatched junction bases numbered 10, after V lost 5 bases and J lost 2 bases. The CDR3 consists of 16 residues. Germline CDR1 and CDR2: SEHNR and FQNEAQ (reference sequence). CDR3 region: CASSKWASGKTYEQYF. The CDR3 DNA reads as TGTGCCAGCAGCAAATGGGCTAGCGGGAAAACCTACGAGCAGTACTTC.

The rearrangement links TRBV27 to TRBJ2-7, with TRBD2 matching over 16 bases. The V segment lost 7 bases and the J segment 7 bases; nucleotides outside the gene matches: 10. The CDR3 is 16 amino acids. Germline loops: CDR1 MNHEY, CDR2 SMNVEV (reference sequence). The chain's CDR3 is CASTPAGLAGGPEQYF. The DNA for the CDR3 is TGTGCCAGCACCCCGGCGGGACTAGCGGGGGGGCCGGAGCAGTACTTC.

This clone was detected only a few times. The chain joins TRBV18 to TRBJ2-5; no definite D call. Germline lookup yields CDR1 KGHSH and CDR2 LQKENI. V was cut by 4 bases and J by 2 bases, with 11 bases left in between. The CDR3 is 14 amino acids. The CDR3 loop is CASSLGERQETQYF. The CDR3 DNA reads TGTGCCAGCTCACTAGGTGAGAGGCAAGAGACCCAGTACTTC.

The V and J genes are TRBV5-1 and TRBJ2-2; 12 bases fit TRBD2. Germline lookup yields CDR1 SGHRS and CDR2 YFSETQ. Trimming at V came to 4 bases and at J to 4 bases, leaving 5 bases not matched to a gene. The CDR3 has 16 residues. The DNA of the CDR3 is TGCGCCAGCAGCAGACTAGCGGGGGTGATCACCGGGGAGCTGTTTTTT. Protein sequence: CASSRLAGVITGELFF. Looking up the rest from reference TRBV5-1 and TRBJ2-2 gives the full variable domain: KAGVTQTPRYLIKTRGQQVTLSCSPISGHRSVSWYQQTPGQGLQFLFEYFSETQRNKGNFPGRFSGRQFSNSRSEMNVSTLELGDSALYLCASSRLAGVITGELFFGEGSRLTVL.

The rearrangement uses TRBV7-9 and TRBJ2-3, with TRBD1 matching 8 bases. The CDR3 consists of 16 residues. Losses at the gene ends were 5 bases for V and 0 bases for J; bases not matched to a gene: 7. The V gene's germline CDR1 is SEHNR and CDR2 FQNEAQ (reference sequence). CDR3 amino acids: CASSLGTGTSTDTQYF. The CDR3 bases are TGTGCCAGCAGCCTAGGGACAGGAACTAGCACAGATACGCAGTATTTT.

On this clone: One junction end does not reproduce the germline sequence, and a read error may be involved. The genes are TRBV7-7 and TRBJ2-2; 9 bases match TRBD2. The germline CDR1 and CDR2 sequences are SSHAT and FNYEAQ (reference sequence). The CDR3 totals 15 residues. In DNA, the CDR3 is TGTGCTAGCAGCTCTAGCGGGGTGAACACCGGGGAGCTGTTTTTT. Amino acids: CASSSSGVNTGELFF. Complete variable domain (other parts from reference TRBV7-7 and TRBJ2-2): GAGVSQSPRYKVTKRGQDVTLRCDPISSHATLYWYQQALGQGPEFLTYFNYEAQPDKSGLPSDRFSAERPEGSISTLTIQRTEQRDSAMYRCASSSSGVNTGELFFGEGSRLTVL.

The V gene is TRBV4-2, the J gene TRBJ2-1; a possible D gene is TRBD2 (6 bases). This CDR3 is built from 16 residues. Trimming took 0 bases from V and 0 from J, leaving 9 bases between them. The germline V gene has CDR1 LGHNA and CDR2 YNFKEQ. CDR3 bases: TGTGCCAGCAGCCAAGAACTAGCCGGCTCCTACAATGAGCAGTTCTTC. It is translated as CASSQELAGSYNEQFF.

In nucleotides, the CDR3 is TGTGCCAGCTGTGGACAGGTGAATACGCAGTATTTT. This translates into CASCGQVNTQYF. The chain joins TRBV2 to TRBJ2-3; TRBD1 matches 7 bases. Germline values: CDR1 SNHLY, CDR2 FYNNEI. V shed 8 bases and J 7 bases; nucleotides not matched to a gene: 6. The CDR3 consists of 12 residues.

The chain links TRBV5-1 to TRBJ1-1, with 7 bases matching TRBD1. Germline V gives CDR1 SGHRS, CDR2 YFSETQ. The ends lost 1 base at V and 5 bases at J; junction bases unmatched: 14. The CDR3 loop spans 17 amino acids. DNA of the CDR3: TGCGCCAGCAGCTTGTCCCAAGGACAGACAGGGCGAACTGAAGCTTTCTTT. This codes for CASSLSQGQTGRTEAFF.

The V and J genes are TRBV7-2 and TRBJ2-7; tentatively, D is TRBD2 (5 bases). This CDR3 is built from 15 residues. Between the trimmed V and J ends, which lost 5 bases and 1 base, there was a span of 15 bases. Germline CDR1 and CDR2: SGHTA and FQGNSA. CDR3 amino acids: CASSAAGVGSYEQYF. DNA of the CDR3: TGTGCCAGCAGCGCCGCCGGGGTCGGGTCCTACGAGCAGTACTTC.

This sequence joins TRBV6-6 and TRBJ1-2, with 10 bases identical to TRBD1. Germline V gene data show CDR1 as MNHNY and CDR2 as SVGAGI (reference sequence). V lost 6 bases, J lost 6 bases, and 4 bases stayed unmatched. The CDR3 sequence is 13 residues long. The CDR3: CASRGTGVHGYTF. The CDR3 DNA sequence: TGTGCCAGCAGGGGGACAGGGGTGCATGGCTACACCTTC.